A selection of T cell receptor beta chains follows, all from one sample in a study of CD4+ T cells in melanoma. Here immunoSEQ multiplex PCR was the method, and the copy in TCRdb shows in-frame clones only, minus some. The table shows about 140,000 clones, with around 90% occurring only once. All receptors come from a human donor with melanoma. CDR3s include the opening cysteine and the closing phenylalanine or tryptophan. Fields, in order: D gene, clone size, V gene, J gene, CDR3 protein, CDR3 DNA. A D gene is named only where the DNA matches it firmly. Where a row states a size, it is once, few, many or the class of an expanded clone; other rows omit it.

-	few	TRBV11-2	TRBJ2-7	CASSLGQHTYEQYF	TGTGCCAGCAGCTTAGGACAGCACACCTACGAGCAGTACTTC
-	-	TRBV18	TRBJ1-2	CASSPGQDYGYTF	TGTGCCAGCTCACCAGGGCAGGACTATGGCTACACCTTC
TRBD1	-	TRBV2	TRBJ1-2	CASRVDRGGYGYTF	TGTGCCAGCAGGGTGGACAGGGGGGGTTATGGCTACACCTTC
TRBD1	once	TRBV10-3	TRBJ2-7	CATAPGQGSYEQYF	TGTGCCACCGCCCCGGGACAGGGGTCCTACGAGCAGTACTTC
TRBD2	-	TRBV7-9	TRBJ2-1	CASSAPRGTYNEQFF	TGTGCCAGCAGCGCGCCGCGGGGGACCTACAATGAGCAGTTCTTC
TRBD2	-	TRBV11-2	TRBJ2-5	CASLEGRGGKETQYF	TGTGCCAGCTTAGAGGGGCGGGGGGGAAAGGAGACCCAGTACTTC
TRBD1	-	TRBV11-2	TRBJ1-1	CASSAPGQGSEAFF	TGTGCCAGCAGCGCCCCGGGACAGGGCAGTGAAGCTTTCTTT
TRBD2	-	TRBV9	TRBJ2-1	CASSTTGGFKNEQFF	TGTGCCAGCAGCACCACGGGGGGTTTTAAGAATGAGCAGTTCTTC
-	-	TRBV16	TRBJ1-6	CASSQWVNSPLHF	TGTGCCAGCAGCCAATGGGTGAATTCACCCCTCCACTTT
TRBD1	-	TRBV5-1	TRBJ1-1	CASSGTGTGVEAFF	TGCGCCAGCAGCGGGACCGGGACAGGAGTTGAAGCTTTCTTT
TRBD2	-	TRBV5-1	TRBJ2-2	CASSVSGENTGELFF	TGCGCCAGCAGCGTTAGCGGGGAAAACACCGGGGAGCTGTTTTTT
TRBD1	-	TRBV5-1	TRBJ2-5	CASSTGDRGLEETQYF	TGCGCCAGCAGCACCGGGGACAGGGGGCTGGAAGAGACCCAGTACTTC
-	-	TRBV29-1	TRBJ2-3	CSVLNTDTQYF	TGCAGCGTTCTGAACACAGATACGCAGTATTTT